The 5 T cell receptor beta chains below were found in one sample sequenced in a study of response to subunit inactivated influenza vaccine (dated by TCRdb to between 2017 and 2018). Receptors were amplified or captured by RT-PCR. These reads were obtained on an Illumina HiSeq 2500. TCRdb reworked the public reads: Q25 trimming with fastp, MiXCR clone assembly, productive beta chains retained. Rows are combined by CDR3 protein, so each entry shows the most common genes and DNA. Within this sample are roughly 700,000 distinct CDR3 sequences, with about 15% of them counted one time only. The top ten clonotypes cover approximately 7% of the sample. The sample here was PBMCs from blood, taken roughly 2 weeks before vaccination. The receptors stem from a man aged 45-65 years who received an inactivated influenza vaccine. Donor details come from another sample of the same person, matched by shared clones.

This clonotype occurred many times. V usage is TRBV3-1 and J usage is TRBJ2-2; D perhaps matches TRBD1 (5 bases). In germline, CDR1 is LGHDT, CDR2 YNNKEL (reference sequence). Trimming left V 0 bases short and J 4 bases short, with 9 bases between. This CDR3 contains 15 residues. The CDR3 DNA reads as TGTGCCAGCAGCCAAGAGCTCAGGGCCACCGGGGAGCTGTTTTTT. Amino acid sequence: CASSQELRATGELFF.

To note about this clonotype: The junction shows a germline mismatch at one end, possibly a read error. The chain combines TRBV7-3 with TRBJ2-7, with D tentatively TRBD1 or TRBD2 (5 bases each). The CDR3 length is 13 residues. Germline V gives CDR1 SGHTA, CDR2 FQGTGA. CDR3 sequence: CASSVTGTWVQYF. The DNA of the CDR3 is TGTGCCAGCAGCGTAACCGGGACCTGGGTGCAGTACTTC.

This rearrangement joins TRBV6-4 to TRBJ2-3, with D possibly being TRBD1 (6 bases). The CDR3 consists of 16 residues. Trimming took 0 bases from V and 6 from J, leaving 16 bases between them. CDR1 and CDR2 from the germline V gene are MRHNA and SNTAGT. This CDR3 reads CASSDSKTGIYDTQYF. CDR3 DNA sequence: TGTGCCAGCAGTGACTCGAAGACAGGAATTTATGATACGCAGTATTTT.

The sample holds a few counts of this clonotype. The chain uses TRBV20-1 and TRBJ2-7; D possibly corresponds to TRBD2 (6 bases). Trimming cost V 2 bases and J 2 bases, with 16 bases left between them. The CDR3 loop spans 15 amino acids. Germline lookup yields CDR1 DFQATT and CDR2 SNEGSKA (reference sequence). CDR3 amino acids: CSARPLQRATYEQYF. The CDR3 DNA follows: TGCAGTGCTAGACCCCTCCAGCGGGCAACCTACGAGCAGTACTTC.

The chain combines TRBV3-1 with TRBJ2-7, with 12 bases identical to TRBD2. The germline V gene encodes CDR1 LGHDT and CDR2 YNNKEL (reference sequence). The CDR3 is 15 residues long. The trim removed 5 bases at V and 6 bases at J, leaving 8 bases unmatched. CDR3 sequence reads: CASSARLAGASEQYF. The DNA of the CDR3 is TGTGCCAGCAGCGCTAGACTAGCGGGAGCCTCCGAGCAGTACTTC.